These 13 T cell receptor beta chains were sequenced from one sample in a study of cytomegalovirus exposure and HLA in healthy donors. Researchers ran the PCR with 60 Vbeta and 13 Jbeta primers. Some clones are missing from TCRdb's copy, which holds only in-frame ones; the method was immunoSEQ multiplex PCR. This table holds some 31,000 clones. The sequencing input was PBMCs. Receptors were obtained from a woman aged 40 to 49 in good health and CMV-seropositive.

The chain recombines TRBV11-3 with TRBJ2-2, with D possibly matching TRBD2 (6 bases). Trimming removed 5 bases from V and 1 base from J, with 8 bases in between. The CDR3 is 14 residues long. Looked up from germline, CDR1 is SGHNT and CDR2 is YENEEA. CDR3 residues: CASSPAGNTGELFF. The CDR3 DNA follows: TGTGCCAGCAGCCCAGCGGGGAACACCGGGGAGCTGTTTTTT.

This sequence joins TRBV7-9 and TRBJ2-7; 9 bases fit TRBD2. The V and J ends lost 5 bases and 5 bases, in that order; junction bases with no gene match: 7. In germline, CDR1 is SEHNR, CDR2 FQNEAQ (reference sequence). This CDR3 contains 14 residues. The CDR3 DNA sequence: TGTGCCAGCAGCGGGGCGGGAGGGCTAGACGAGCAGTACTTC. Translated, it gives CASSGAGGLDEQYF.

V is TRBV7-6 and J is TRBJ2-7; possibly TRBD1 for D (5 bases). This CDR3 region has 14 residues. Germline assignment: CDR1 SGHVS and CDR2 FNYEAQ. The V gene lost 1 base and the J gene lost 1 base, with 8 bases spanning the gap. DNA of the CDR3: TGTGCCAGCAGCTTAGGACAGAAATCCTACGAGCAGTACTTC. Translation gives CASSLGQKSYEQYF.

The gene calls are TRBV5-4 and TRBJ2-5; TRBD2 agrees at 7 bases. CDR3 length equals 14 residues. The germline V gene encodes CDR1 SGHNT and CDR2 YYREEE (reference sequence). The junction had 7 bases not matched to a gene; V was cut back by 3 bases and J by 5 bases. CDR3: CASSSMTSLETQYF. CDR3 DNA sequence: TGTGCCAGCAGCTCAATGACTAGCTTGGAGACCCAGTACTTC. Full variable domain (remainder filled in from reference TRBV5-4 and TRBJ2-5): ETGVTQSPTHLIKTRGQQVTLRCSSQSGHNTVSWYQQALGQGPQFIFQYYREEENGRGNFPPRFSGLQFPNYSSELNVNALELDDSALYLCASSSMTSLETQYFGPGTRLLVL.

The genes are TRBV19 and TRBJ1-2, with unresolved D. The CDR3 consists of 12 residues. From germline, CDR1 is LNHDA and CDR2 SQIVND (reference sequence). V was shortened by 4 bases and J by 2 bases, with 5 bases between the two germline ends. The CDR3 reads CASSSRNYGYTF. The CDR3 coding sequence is TGTGCCAGTAGTAGCAGGAACTATGGCTACACCTTC.

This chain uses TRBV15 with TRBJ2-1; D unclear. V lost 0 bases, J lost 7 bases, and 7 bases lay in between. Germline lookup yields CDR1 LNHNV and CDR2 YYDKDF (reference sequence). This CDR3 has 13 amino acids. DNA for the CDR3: TGTGCCACCAGCAGAGATCCCGGGAATGAGCAGTTCTTC. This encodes CATSRDPGNEQFF.

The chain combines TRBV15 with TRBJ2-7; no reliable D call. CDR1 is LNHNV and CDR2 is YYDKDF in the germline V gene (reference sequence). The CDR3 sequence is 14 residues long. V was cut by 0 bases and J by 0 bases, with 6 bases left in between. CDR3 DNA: TGTGCCACCAGCAGAGACAGGTTCTCCTACGAGCAGTACTTC. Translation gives CATSRDRFSYEQYF.

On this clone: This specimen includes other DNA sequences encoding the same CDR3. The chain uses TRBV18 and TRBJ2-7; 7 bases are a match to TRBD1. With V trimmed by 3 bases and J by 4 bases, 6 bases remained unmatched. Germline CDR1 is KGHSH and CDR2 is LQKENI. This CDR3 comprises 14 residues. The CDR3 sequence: CASSPPTGKYEQYF. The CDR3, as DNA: TGTGCCAGCTCACCGCCGACAGGGAAATACGAGCAGTACTTC.

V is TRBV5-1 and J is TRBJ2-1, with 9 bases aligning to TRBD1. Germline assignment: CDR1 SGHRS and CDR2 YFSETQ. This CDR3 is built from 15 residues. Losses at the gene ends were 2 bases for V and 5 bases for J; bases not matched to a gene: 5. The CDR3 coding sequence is TGCGCCAGCAGCTTCCCCGGGACAGGGAACAATGAGCAGTTCTTC. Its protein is CASSFPGTGNNEQFF. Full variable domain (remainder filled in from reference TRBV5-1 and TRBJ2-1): KAGVTQTPRYLIKTRGQQVTLSCSPISGHRSVSWYQQTPGQGLQFLFEYFSETQRNKGNFPGRFSGRQFSNSRSEMNVSTLELGDSALYLCASSFPGTGNNEQFFGPGTRLTVL.

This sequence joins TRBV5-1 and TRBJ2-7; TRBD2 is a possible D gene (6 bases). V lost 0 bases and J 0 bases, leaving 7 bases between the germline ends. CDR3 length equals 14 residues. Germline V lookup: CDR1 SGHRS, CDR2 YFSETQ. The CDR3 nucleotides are TGCGCCAGCAGCTTGGAGACTAGCTCCTACGAGCAGTACTTC. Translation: CASSLETSSYEQYF.

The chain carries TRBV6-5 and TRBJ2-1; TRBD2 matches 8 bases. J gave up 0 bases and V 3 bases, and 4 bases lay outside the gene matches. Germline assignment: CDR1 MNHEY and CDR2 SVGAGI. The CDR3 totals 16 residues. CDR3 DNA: TGTGCCAGCAGTTATACCGGGACTAGCTCCTACAATGAGCAGTTCTTC. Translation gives CASSYTGTSSYNEQFF.

The CDR3 nucleotides are TGTGCCAGCAGGAATAACACTAGCAATCAGCCCCAGCATTTT. It translates to CASRNNTSNQPQHF. This rearrangement joins TRBV28 to TRBJ1-5; no clear D. Trimming took off 6 bases at V and 0 bases at J, with 9 bases between the two ends. This CDR3 contains 14 residues. Germline assignment: CDR1 MDHEN and CDR2 SYDVKM.

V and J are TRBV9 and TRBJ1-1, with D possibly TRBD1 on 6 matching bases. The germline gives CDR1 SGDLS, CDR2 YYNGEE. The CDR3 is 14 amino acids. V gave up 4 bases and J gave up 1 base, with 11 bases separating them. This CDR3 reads CASSQTGSNTEAFF. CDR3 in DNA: TGTGCCAGCAGCCAGACAGGCTCGAACACTGAAGCTTTCTTT.